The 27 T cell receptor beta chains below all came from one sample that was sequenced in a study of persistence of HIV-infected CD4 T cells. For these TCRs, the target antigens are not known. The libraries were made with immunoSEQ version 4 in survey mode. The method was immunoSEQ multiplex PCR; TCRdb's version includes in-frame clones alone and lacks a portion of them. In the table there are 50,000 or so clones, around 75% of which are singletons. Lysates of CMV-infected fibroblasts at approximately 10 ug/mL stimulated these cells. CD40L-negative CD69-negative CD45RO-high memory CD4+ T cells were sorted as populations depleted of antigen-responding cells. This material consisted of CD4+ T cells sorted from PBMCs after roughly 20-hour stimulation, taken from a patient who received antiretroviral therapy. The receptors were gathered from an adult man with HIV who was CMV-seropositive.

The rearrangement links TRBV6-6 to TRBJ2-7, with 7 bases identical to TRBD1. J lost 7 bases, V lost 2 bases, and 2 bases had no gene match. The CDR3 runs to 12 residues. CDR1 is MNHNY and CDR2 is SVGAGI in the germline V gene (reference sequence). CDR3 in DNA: TGTGCCAGCAGTTACCCACAGGGGGAGCAGTACTTC. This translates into CASSYPQGEQYF.

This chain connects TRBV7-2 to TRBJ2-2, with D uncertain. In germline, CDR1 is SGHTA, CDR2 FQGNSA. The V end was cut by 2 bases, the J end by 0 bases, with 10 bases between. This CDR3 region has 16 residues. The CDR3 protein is CASSLSAYANTGELFF. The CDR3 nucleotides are TGTGCCAGCAGCTTATCGGCGTACGCGAACACCGGGGAGCTGTTTTTT.

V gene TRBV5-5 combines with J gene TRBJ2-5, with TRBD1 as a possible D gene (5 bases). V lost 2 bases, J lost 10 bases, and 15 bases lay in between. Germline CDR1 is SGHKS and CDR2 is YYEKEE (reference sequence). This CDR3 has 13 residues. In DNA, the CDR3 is TGTGCCAGCAGCTTATTAGTAGGGGTCGGCCAGTACTTC. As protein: CASSLLVGVGQYF.

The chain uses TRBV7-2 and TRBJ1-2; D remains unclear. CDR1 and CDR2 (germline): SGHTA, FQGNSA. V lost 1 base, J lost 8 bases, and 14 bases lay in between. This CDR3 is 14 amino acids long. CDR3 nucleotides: TGTGCCAGCAGCTTAGGGTCGGGCTACGGAGGCTACACCTTC. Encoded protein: CASSLGSGYGGYTF.

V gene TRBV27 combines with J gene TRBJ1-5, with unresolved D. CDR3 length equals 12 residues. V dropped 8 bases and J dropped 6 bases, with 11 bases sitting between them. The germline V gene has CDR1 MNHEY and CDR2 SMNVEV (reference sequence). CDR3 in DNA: TGTGCCAGCGGACCTTCCGGTCAGCCCCAGCATTTT. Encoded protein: CASGPSGQPQHF.

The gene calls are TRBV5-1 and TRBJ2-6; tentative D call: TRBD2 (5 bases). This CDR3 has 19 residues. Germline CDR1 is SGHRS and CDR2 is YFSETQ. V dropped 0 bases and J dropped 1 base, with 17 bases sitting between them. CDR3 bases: TGCGCCAGCAGCTTGGGTAGGACCCGGGGTTCGTCTGGGGCCAACGTCCTGACTTTC. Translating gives CASSLGRTRGSSGANVLTF.

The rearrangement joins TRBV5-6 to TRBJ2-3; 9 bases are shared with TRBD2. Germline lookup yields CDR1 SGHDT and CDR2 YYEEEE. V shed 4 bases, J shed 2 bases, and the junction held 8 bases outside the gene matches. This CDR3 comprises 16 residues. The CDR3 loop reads CASSPRIAGATDTQYF. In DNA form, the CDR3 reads TGTGCCAGCAGCCCCCGGATAGCGGGAGCCACAGATACGCAGTATTTT.

CDR3 sequence reads: CASSQGRGGTEAFF. DNA for the CDR3: TGTGCCAGCAGCCAGGGGCGTGGGGGGACTGAAGCTTTCTTT. The chain uses TRBV3-1 (or the pseudogene TRBV3-2) and TRBJ1-1; D might be TRBD1 (5 bases). This CDR3 region has 14 residues. The ends were cut back, 3 bases at V and 5 bases at J, with 13 bases in the middle. Germline CDR1 LGHDT, CDR2 YNNKEL (reference sequence).

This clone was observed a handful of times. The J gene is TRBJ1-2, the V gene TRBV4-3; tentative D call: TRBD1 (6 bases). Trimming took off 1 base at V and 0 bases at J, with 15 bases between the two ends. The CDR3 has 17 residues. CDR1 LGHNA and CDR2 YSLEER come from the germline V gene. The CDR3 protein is CASSQGTDSRANYGYTF. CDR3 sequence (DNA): TGCGCCAGCAGCCAAGGGACAGACTCCAGAGCTAACTATGGCTACACCTTC.

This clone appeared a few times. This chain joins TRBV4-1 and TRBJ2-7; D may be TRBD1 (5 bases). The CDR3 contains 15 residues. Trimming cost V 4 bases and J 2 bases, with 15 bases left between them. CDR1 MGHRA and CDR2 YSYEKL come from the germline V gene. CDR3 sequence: CASSLGQQTTYEQYF. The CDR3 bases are TGCGCCAGCAGCCTCGGACAACAAACGACCTACGAGCAGTACTTC.

This CDR3 is CASREQGWETFF. The DNA for the CDR3 is TGTGCCAGCAGAGAACAGGGATGGGAGACTTTCTTT. The gene calls are TRBV6-6 and TRBJ1-1, with a weak D call TRBD1 (6 bases). In germline, CDR1 is MNHNY, CDR2 SVGAGI (reference sequence). The CDR3 covers 12 residues. V was shortened by 6 bases and J by 12 bases, with 17 bases between the two germline ends.

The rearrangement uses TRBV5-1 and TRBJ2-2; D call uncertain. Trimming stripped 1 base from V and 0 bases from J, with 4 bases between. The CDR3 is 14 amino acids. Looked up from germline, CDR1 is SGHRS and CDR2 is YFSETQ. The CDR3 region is CASSLTPNTGELFF. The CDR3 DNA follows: TGCGCCAGCAGCTTGACACCGAACACCGGGGAGCTGTTTTTT.

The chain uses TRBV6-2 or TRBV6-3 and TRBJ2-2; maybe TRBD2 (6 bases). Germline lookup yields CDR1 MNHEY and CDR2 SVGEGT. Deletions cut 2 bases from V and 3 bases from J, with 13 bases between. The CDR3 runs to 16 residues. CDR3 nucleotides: TGTGCCAGCAGTTACCCGAGAGGGACTCACACCGGGGAGCTGTTTTTT. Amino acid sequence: CASSYPRGTHTGELFF.

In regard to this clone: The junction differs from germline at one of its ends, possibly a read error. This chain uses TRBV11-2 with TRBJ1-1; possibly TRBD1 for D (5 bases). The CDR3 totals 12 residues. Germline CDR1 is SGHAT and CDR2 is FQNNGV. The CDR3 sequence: CASSLERGGVGF. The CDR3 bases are TGTGCCAGCAGCTTAGAAAGGGGAGGTGTAGGATTT.

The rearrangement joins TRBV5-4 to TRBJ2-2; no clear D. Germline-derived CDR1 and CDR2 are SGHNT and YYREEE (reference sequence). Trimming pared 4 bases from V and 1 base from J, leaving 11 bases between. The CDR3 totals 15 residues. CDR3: CASSPPGVNTGELFF. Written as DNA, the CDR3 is TGTGCCAGCAGCCCCCCAGGAGTGAACACCGGGGAGCTGTTTTTT.

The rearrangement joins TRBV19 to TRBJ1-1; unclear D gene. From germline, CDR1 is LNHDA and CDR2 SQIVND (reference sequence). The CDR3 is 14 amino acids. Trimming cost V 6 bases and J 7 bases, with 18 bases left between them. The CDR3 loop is CASSPPGTAGEAFF. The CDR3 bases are TGTGCCAGTAGCCCTCCAGGTACGGCCGGTGAAGCTTTCTTT.

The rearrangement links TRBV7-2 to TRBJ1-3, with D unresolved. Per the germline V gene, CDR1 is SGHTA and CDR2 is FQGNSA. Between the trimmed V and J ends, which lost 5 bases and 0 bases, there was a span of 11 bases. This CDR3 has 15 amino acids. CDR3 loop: CASSTPLSSGNTIYF. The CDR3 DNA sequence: TGTGCCAGCAGCACCCCACTGAGCTCTGGAAACACCATATATTTT.

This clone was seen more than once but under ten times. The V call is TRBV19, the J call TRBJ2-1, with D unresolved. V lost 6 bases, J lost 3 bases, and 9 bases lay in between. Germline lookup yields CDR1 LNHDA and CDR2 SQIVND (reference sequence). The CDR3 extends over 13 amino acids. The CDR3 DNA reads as TGTGCCAGTAGCCCCAAGGTCTACAATGAGCAGTTCTTC. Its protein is CASSPKVYNEQFF.

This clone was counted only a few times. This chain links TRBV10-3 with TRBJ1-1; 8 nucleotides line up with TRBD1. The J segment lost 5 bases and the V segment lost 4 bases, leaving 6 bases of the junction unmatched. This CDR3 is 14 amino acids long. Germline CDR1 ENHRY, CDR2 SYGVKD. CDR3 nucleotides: TGTGCCATCAGTGGCACAGGGGGGGAGACTGAAGCTTTCTTT. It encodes CAISGTGGETEAFF.

As DNA, the CDR3 is TGTGCCACCAGCAGAGATGGAGGACAGGGTGGCTATGGCTACACCTTC. This sequence encodes CATSRDGGQGGYGYTF. The chain has TRBV15 and TRBJ1-2; the match to TRBD1 covers 8 bases. Per germline, CDR1 LNHNV and CDR2 YYDKDF (reference sequence). Losses at the gene ends were 0 bases for V and 4 bases for J; bases not matched to a gene: 7. This CDR3 has 16 amino acids.

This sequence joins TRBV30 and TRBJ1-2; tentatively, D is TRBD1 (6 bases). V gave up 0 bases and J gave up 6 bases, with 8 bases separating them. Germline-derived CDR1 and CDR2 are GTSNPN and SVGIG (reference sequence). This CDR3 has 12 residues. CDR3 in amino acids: CAWSVGTHGYTF. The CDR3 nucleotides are TGTGCCTGGAGTGTGGGGACACATGGCTACACCTTC.

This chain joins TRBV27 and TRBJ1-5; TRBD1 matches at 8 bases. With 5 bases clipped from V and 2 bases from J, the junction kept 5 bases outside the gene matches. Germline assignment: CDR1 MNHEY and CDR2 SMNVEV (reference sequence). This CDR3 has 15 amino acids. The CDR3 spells CASSPTDRGNQPQHF. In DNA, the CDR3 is TGTGCCAGCAGTCCTACGGACAGGGGCAATCAGCCCCAGCATTTT.

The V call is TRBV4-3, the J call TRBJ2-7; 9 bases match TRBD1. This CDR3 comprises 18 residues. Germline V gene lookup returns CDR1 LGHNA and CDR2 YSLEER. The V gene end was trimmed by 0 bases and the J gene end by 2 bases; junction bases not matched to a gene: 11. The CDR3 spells CASSQETGQGMGAYEQYF. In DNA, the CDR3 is TGCGCCAGCAGCCAAGAGACGGGACAGGGTATGGGAGCCTACGAGCAGTACTTC.

DNA for the CDR3: TGTGCCAGTAGACGAGACAGGACTACTACCTACGAGCAGTACTTC. Amino acid sequence: CASRRDRTTTYEQYF. V is TRBV19 and J is TRBJ2-7; D is perhaps TRBD1 or TRBD2 (6 bases each). From germline, CDR1 is LNHDA and CDR2 SQIVND (reference sequence). The ends were cut back, 6 bases at V and 2 bases at J, with 17 bases in the middle. The CDR3 is 15 amino acids.

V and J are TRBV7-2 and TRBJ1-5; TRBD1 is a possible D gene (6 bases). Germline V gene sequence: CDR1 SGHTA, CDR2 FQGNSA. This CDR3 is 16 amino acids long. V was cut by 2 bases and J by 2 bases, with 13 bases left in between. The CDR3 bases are TGTGCCAGCAGCTTACAGGCAGGGGCGGGCAATCAGCCCCAGCATTTT. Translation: CASSLQAGAGNQPQHF.

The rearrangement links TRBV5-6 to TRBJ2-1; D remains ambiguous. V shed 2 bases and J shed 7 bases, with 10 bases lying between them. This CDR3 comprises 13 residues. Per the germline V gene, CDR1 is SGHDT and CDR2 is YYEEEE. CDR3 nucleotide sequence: TGTGCCAGCAGCTTCAGCTATTCGAATGAGCAGTTCTTC. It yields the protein CASSFSYSNEQFF.

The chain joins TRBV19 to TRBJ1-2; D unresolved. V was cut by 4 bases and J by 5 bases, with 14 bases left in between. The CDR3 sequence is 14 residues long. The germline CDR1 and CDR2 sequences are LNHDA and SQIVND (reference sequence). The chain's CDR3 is CASSNFAALYGYTF. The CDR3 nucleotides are TGTGCCAGTAGTAATTTCGCGGCACTATATGGCTACACCTTC.